This TCR beta chain was captured in a study of blood T cell repertoires in COVID-19. Turning to the study itself: In each case, the material was cDNA or gDNA derived from T cells, B-cell-depleted T cells, or PBMCs.

Trimming removed 6 bases at V and 5 bases at J, with 10 bases between. The CDR3 has 13 amino acids. Germline CDR1 KGHSH, CDR2 LQKENI. Generated by immunoSEQ multiplex PCR, the TCRdb table keeps only in-frame clones and is missing some. Of around 270,000 clones listed, approximately 86% were seen once; the top ten hold just under 2%. The sequence was obtained from a man aged 25 to 40 with active or convalescent COVID-19. J is TRBJ1-4 and V is TRBV18, with TRBD1 as a possible D gene (6 bases). Sequencing was carried out using peripheral blood. The CDR3 DNA sequence: TGTGCCAGCTCGCCCACAGGGAATGAAAAACTGTTTTTT. It translates to CASSPTGNEKLFF.